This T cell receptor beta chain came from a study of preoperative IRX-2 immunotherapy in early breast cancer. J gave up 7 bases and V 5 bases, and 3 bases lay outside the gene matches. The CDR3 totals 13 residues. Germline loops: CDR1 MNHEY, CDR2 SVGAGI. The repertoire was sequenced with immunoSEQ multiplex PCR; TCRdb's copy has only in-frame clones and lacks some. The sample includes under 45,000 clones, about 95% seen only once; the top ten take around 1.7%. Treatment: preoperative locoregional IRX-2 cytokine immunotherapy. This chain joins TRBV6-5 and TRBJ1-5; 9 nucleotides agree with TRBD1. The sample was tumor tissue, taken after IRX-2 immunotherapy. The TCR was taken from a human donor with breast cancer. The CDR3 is CASSGQGRQPQHF. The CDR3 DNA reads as TGTGCCAGCAGTGGACAGGGGAGGCAGCCCCAGCATTTT.